This T cell receptor beta chain was identified in a study of blood T cell repertoires in COVID-19. Looking at the study overall: T cells, B-cell-depleted T cells, or PBMCs supplied cDNA or gDNA.

Germline V gene data show CDR1 as MRHNA and CDR2 as SNTAGT. After removal of 0 bases from V and 6 bases from J, the junction contained 1 base not matched to a gene. CDR3 length: 16 residues. Everyone who took part was roughly 18 to 89 years old, and they came from about 25 US areas. Per the original data handling: Nucleated cell counts were estimated from reference gene primer amplification. Measured with immunoSEQ multiplex PCR; TCRdb has only the in-frame clones, and not every one. The V and J calls and the clone size are those of that table, but D and trimming were determined from the DNA. This table holds more than 300,000 clones, approximately 90% found once.

The rearrangement joins TRBV6-4 to TRBJ2-2; 13 positions agree with TRBD2. The sequencing input was PBMCs or T cells enriched from blood (not recorded which). The origin of this receptor is a woman aged 18-29 years who had recovered from COVID-19. The CDR3 bases are TGTGCCAGCAGTGACTCGACTAGCGGGGGGCCCGGGGAGCTGTTTTTT. It encodes CASSDSTSGGPGELFF.